This is a list of T cell receptor beta chains from one sample in a study of STAT5B mutations in CD4+ large granular lymphocyte leukemia. TCRdb keeps only in-frame clones here, not all; method: immunoSEQ multiplex PCR. This table has around 28,000 clones, about two thirds appearing once. What was sequenced was CD4+ T cells from blood buffy coats. Receptors originate from a human donor in good health. Both conserved end residues are part of each CDR3. D genes are given only for firm matches. Clone sizes are given selectively: once, few, many, or a class where the clone is expanded.

few,15,TRBV6-6,TRBJ1-1,TRBD1,CASRIFTGVDTEAFF,TGTGCCAGCAGAATCTTTACAGGGGTGGACACTGAAGCTTTCTTT
few,15,TRBV5-6,TRBJ1-4,-,CASSFMAATNEKLFF,TGTGCCAGCAGCTTCATGGCAGCAACTAATGAAAAACTGTTTTTT
-,17,TRBV12-2,TRBJ2-4,-,CASRLKRWGSAKNIQYF,TGTGCAAGTCGCTTAAAGCGTTGGGGGTCAGCCAAAAACATTCAGTACTTC
-,16,TRBV5-3,TRBJ2-7,TRBD2,CARSCTGTSGVYEQYF,TGTGCCAGAAGCTGTACCGGGACTAGCGGGGTATACGAGCAGTACTTC
few,13,TRBV19,TRBJ1-1,-,CASIQRMNTEAFF,TGTGCCAGTATCCAGAGAATGAACACTGAAGCTTTCTTT
-,15,TRBV5-1,TRBJ1-2,TRBD1,CASRGWTGGRYGYTF,TGCGCCAGCAGAGGGTGGACAGGAGGAAGATATGGCTACACCTTC
-,16,TRBV4-3,TRBJ2-3,TRBD2,CASSQKLAGNTDTQYF,TGCGCCAGCAGCCAGAAACTAGCGGGTAACACAGATACGCAGTATTTT
-,16,TRBV9,TRBJ2-1,-,CASSLRGDLSYNEQFF,TGTGCCAGCAGCCTCCGGGGAGATCTTTCCTACAATGAGCAGTTCTTC
-,16,TRBV4-1,TRBJ1-5,-,CASSQDPGNSNQPQHF,TGCGCCAGCAGCCAAGATCCGGGTAATAGCAATCAGCCCCAGCATTTT
-,14,TRBV9,TRBJ2-1,TRBD2,CASSARNWEGEQFF,TGTGCCAGCAGCGCCCGCAACTGGGAGGGTGAGCAGTTCTTC
few,13,TRBV4-2,TRBJ1-1,-,CASSQWGRIQAFF,TGTGCCAGCAGCCAATGGGGCCGGATCCAAGCTTTCTTT
-,15,TRBV4-3,TRBJ2-5,TRBD2,CASSQDPSGKRTQYF,TGCGCCAGCAGCCAAGACCCTAGCGGGAAACGGACCCAGTACTTC
-,13,TRBV5-4,TRBJ1-2,-,CASSTDRNYGYTF,TGTGCCAGCAGCACCGACAGAAACTATGGCTACACCTTC
-,11,TRBV30,TRBJ1-2,-,CAWSSSYGYTF,TGTGCCTGGAGTTCGAGTTATGGCTACACCTTC
few,13,TRBV7-9,TRBJ2-3,-,CASSKGPWDTQYF,TGTGCCAGCAGCAAGGGGCCGTGGGATACGCAGTATTTT
-,15,TRBV7-2,TRBJ2-7,TRBD2,CASSLTSGSSDEQYF,TGTGCCAGCAGCTTGACTAGCGGGAGTTCCGACGAGCAGTACTTC
-,15,TRBV5-1,TRBJ1-1,-,CASSLGGMRNTKAFF,TGCGCCAGCAGCTTAGGAGGGATGCGTAACACTAAAGCTTTCTTT
-,13,TRBV7-3,TRBJ2-7,TRBD2,CASSPGTIQEQYF,TGTGCCAGCAGCCCGGGGACTATCCAAGAGCAGTACTTC
-,14,TRBV29-1,TRBJ2-2,TRBD1,CSVVTGVNTGELFF,TGCAGCGTGGTGACAGGGGTTAACACCGGGGAGCTGTTTTTT
-,14,TRBV7-9,TRBJ2-3,-,CASSLGSDTDTQYF,TGTGCCAGCAGCTTAGGTTCGGACACAGATACGCAGTATTTT
once,13,TRBV5-5,TRBJ1-5,-,CASSLAGNQPQHF,TGTGCCAGCAGCCTGGCTGGGAATCAGCCCCAGCATTTT
few,15,TRBV6-1,TRBJ1-1,-,CASSEAVVGKPEAFF,TGTGCCAGCAGTGAAGCTGTAGTCGGTAAGCCTGAAGCTTTCTTT
-,17,TRBV11-2,TRBJ2-5,-,CASSLSGGTGYEETQYF,TGTGCCAGCAGCTTATCGGGGGGGACAGGGTATGAAGAGACCCAGTACTTC
-,14,TRBV19,TRBJ2-2,-,CAGRLGPRTGELFF,TGTGCCGGCCGCTTGGGGCCTAGAACCGGGGAGCTGTTTTTT
-,11,TRBV6-5,TRBJ2-1,-,CASSWGNEQFF,TGTGCCAGCAGTTGGGGGAATGAGCAGTTCTTC
-,16,TRBV18,TRBJ2-1,TRBD2,CASSPFSGGAGNEQFF,TGTGCCAGCTCACCCTTCAGCGGGGGGGCAGGCAATGAGCAGTTCTTC
once,15,TRBV5-6,TRBJ2-1,-,CASSLGLAVYNEQFF,TGTGCCAGCAGCTTAGGTCTAGCAGTCTACAATGAGCAGTTCTTC
-,14,TRBV30,TRBJ1-6,-,CAWSQGQDNSPLHF,TGTGCCTGGAGTCAAGGACAAGATAATTCACCCCTCCACTTT
-,14,TRBV6-5,TRBJ1-5,-,CASRNTGYNQPQHF,TGTGCCAGCAGGAATACAGGATACAATCAGCCCCAGCATTTT
-,16,TRBV2,TRBJ2-1,-,CASSRRSASSYNEQFF,TGTGCCAGCAGCCGCCGATCGGCCAGCTCCTACAATGAGCAGTTCTTC
-,16,TRBV7-6,TRBJ2-5,TRBD2,CASSFSRLAGGETQYF,TGTGCCAGCAGCTTCAGTCGGCTAGCGGGCGGAGAGACCCAGTACTTC
few,13,TRBV28,TRBJ2-3,-,CASRGRSTDTQYF,TGTGCCAGCCGTGGGAGGAGCACAGATACGCAGTATTTT
-,12,TRBV11-2,TRBJ2-3,-,CASSSGRDTQYF,TGTGCCAGCAGCTCCGGTAGGGATACGCAGTATTTT
-,13,TRBV11-3,TRBJ2-1,-,CASSLTRYNEQFF,TGTGCCAGCAGCTTAACGAGGTACAATGAGCAGTTCTTC
-,15,TRBV28,TRBJ1-2,-,CASSFRGGANYGYTF,TGTGCCAGCAGTTTCCGAGGGGGAGCTAACTATGGCTACACCTTC
-,13,TRBV14,TRBJ1-4,-,CASSQDWAEKLFF,TGTGCCAGCAGCCAAGATTGGGCAGAAAAACTGTTTTTT
-,14,TRBV9,TRBJ2-7,-,CASSVVSGGYEQYF,TGTGCCAGCAGCGTAGTATCCGGGGGCTACGAGCAGTACTTC
-,14,TRBV6-6,TRBJ1-1,-,CASRIPGTNTEAFF,TGTGCCAGCAGAATCCCGGGGACGAACACTGAAGCTTTCTTT
-,16,TRBV7-2,TRBJ2-5,-,CASSLGFSAYQETQYF,TGTGCCAGCAGCTTAGGGTTTTCGGCGTACCAAGAGACCCAGTACTTC
-,14,TRBV5-4,TRBJ1-2,TRBD1,CASSKRTGDYGYTF,TGTGCCAGCAGCAAAAGAACAGGGGACTATGGCTACACCTTC
-,12,TRBV10-3,TRBJ1-1,-,CAISVLGGEAFF,TGTGCCATCAGTGTGCTTGGGGGTGAAGCTTTCTTT
-,13,TRBV9,TRBJ1-1,-,CASSAIRGGPAFF,TGTGCCAGCAGCGCCATAAGGGGGGGGCCGGCTTTCTTT
-,14,TRBV7-9,TRBJ2-2,TRBD2,CASSPSGPTGELFF,TGTGCCAGCAGCCCTAGCGGGCCCACCGGGGAGCTGTTTTTT
-,12,TRBV29-1,TRBJ1-1,TRBD1,CSVLDRGRYAFF,TGCAGCGTTTTGGACAGGGGCCGGTACGCTTTCTTT
-,14,TRBV2,TRBJ1-3,TRBD1,CASSVTGAGNTIYF,TGTGCCAGCAGTGTGACAGGGGCTGGAAACACCATATATTTT
-,15,TRBV5-1,TRBJ2-7,-,CASSLDVGVAYEQYF,TGCGCCAGCAGCTTGGATGTAGGGGTGGCCTACGAGCAGTACTTC
once,17,TRBV28,TRBJ2-7,-,CASSFPLGAISSYEQYF,TGTGCCAGCAGTTTCCCCCTAGGGGCGATAAGCTCCTACGAGCAGTACTTC
-,12,TRBV2,TRBJ2-5,-,CASSILQETQYF,TGTGCCAGCTCGATACTGCAAGAGACCCAGTACTTC
-,17,TRBV7-2,TRBJ1-2,-,CASSLMGPIMTNYGYTF,TGTGCCAGCAGCTTAATGGGCCCGATTATGACTAACTATGGCTACACCTTC
few,12,TRBV25-1,TRBJ2-2,-,CASRGDTGELFF,TGTGCCAGCAGAGGGGACACCGGGGAGCTGTTTTTT
-,18,TRBV18,TRBJ2-1,TRBD2,CASSSTGLAGGGNNEQFF,TGTGCCAGCTCTTCTACAGGACTAGCGGGAGGTGGGAACAATGAGCAGTTCTTC
few,20,TRBV1,TRBJ2-1,-,CTSSQACWVSGPLSYNEQFF,TGCACCAGCAGCCAAGCCTGCTGGGTTAGCGGGCCGCTCTCCTACAATGAGCAGTTCTTC
-,16,TRBV19,TRBJ2-1,TRBD2,CASSVSSGSSYNEQFF,TGTGCCAGTAGTGTTTCTAGCGGGAGCTCCTACAATGAGCAGTTCTTC
-,15,TRBV6-5,TRBJ2-2,TRBD2,CASSHSGVGTGELFF,TGTGCCAGCAGCCACAGCGGGGTAGGAACCGGGGAGCTGTTTTTT
-,11,TRBV6-5,TRBJ1-2,-,CASRGLYGYTF,TGTGCCAGCAGGGGGCTCTATGGCTACACCTTC
-,19,TRBV4-3,TRBJ2-6,TRBD1,CASSQFVNQGAGGANVLTF,TGCGCCAGCAGCCAGTTTGTCAATCAGGGGGCTGGGGGGGCCAACGTCCTGACTTTC
few,13,TRBV7-2,TRBJ1-6,-,CASSSAEDSPLHF,TGTGCCAGCAGTTCTGCAGAGGATTCACCCCTCCACTTT